Reported below is one T cell receptor beta chain. Its target is not known. The V gene end was trimmed by 3 bases and the J gene end by 0 bases; junction bases not matched to a gene: 10. Germline V gene data show CDR1 as LGHDT and CDR2 as YNNKEL (reference sequence). The CDR3 totals 18 residues. This sample stems from a study of identical twins. Study-level results: For out-of-frame beta sequences, excess twin sharing was weaker. For out-of-frame alpha sequences shared by twins, low generation probability was in excess.

After template switching added a universal primer site, the resulting cDNA carried unique molecular identifiers. TCRdb processed the 5' RACE reads anew with MiXCR; each CDR3 protein has one entry. The sample shows under 400,000 distinct CDR3 sequences, approximately 8.7% of them seen only once. Input material: naive T cells sorted from blood. The chain carries TRBV3-1 and TRBJ2-4, with 8 bases identical to TRBD2. The clonotype originates from a woman aged 50 to 60 in good health. The CDR3 protein is CASSQRGSGALAKNIQYF. The CDR3 DNA follows: TGTGCCAGCAGCCAGCGAGGTAGCGGGGCCCTAGCCAAAAACATTCAGTACTTC.